This T cell receptor (beta chain) was profiled in a study of CXCR3-negative and CXCR3-positive naive CD8 T cells. Overall study findings and caveats: Against CXCR3-negative naive cells, CXCR3-positive naive cells showed more hydrophobic TRB CDR3s.

As regards this clonotype: What it binds is not known.

The TRB cDNA libraries were prepared by 5' RACE with UMI labels. TCRdb re-called the 5' RACE reads; every CDR3 protein appears as one record, without DNA. The table for this sample gives about 63,000 distinct CDR3 sequences. The sequenced sample was naive CXCR3+ CD8+ T cells from blood. Regarding subset: CD45RO-CCR7+CD27+CD95- naive CD8+ T cells expressing CXCR3 (TNR3+). This clonotype was sampled from a human donor in good health. Some clones in this sample may be carry-over from other donors' samples.

CDR3 protein: CASSYDGTTDTQYF. The chain uses TRBV6-2 or TRBV6-3 and TRBJ2-3; TCRdb proposes TRBD1, but this gene call is untestable without DNA. The CDR3 runs to 14 residues. The germline V gene has CDR1 MNHEY and CDR2 SVGEGT.